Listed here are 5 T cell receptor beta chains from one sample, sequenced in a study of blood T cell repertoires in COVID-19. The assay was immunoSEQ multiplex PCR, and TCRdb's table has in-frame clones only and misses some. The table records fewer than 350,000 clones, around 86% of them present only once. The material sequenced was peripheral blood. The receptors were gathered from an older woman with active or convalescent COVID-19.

The CDR3 DNA follows: TGCGCCAGCAGCTGGGACCAAGGACAGGACCCAATCAAAGAGACCCAGTACTTC. Its protein is CASSWDQGQDPIKETQYF. The V call is TRBV5-1, the J call TRBJ2-5; 7 positions match TRBD1. CDR1 and CDR2 from the germline V gene are SGHRS and YFSETQ. There are 18 residues in the CDR3. V shed 3 bases and J 3 bases; nucleotides not matched to a gene: 17.

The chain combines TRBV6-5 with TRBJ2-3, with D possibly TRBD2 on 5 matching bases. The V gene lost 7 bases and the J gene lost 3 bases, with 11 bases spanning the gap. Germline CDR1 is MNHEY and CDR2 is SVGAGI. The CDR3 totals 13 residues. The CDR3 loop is CASMRAGTDTQYF. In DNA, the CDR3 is TGTGCCAGCATGCGGGCCGGTACAGATACGCAGTATTTT.

The CDR3 DNA reads as TGTGCCAGCTCACCAAGGGTCCAAAGGGGAATCTCTGGAAACACCATATATTTT. Amino acids: CASSPRVQRGISGNTIYF. The gene calls are TRBV18 and TRBJ1-3, with D possibly being TRBD1 (5 bases). Trimming left V 2 bases short and J 0 bases short, with 17 bases between. The CDR3 has 18 residues. Germline CDR1 KGHSH, CDR2 LQKENI.

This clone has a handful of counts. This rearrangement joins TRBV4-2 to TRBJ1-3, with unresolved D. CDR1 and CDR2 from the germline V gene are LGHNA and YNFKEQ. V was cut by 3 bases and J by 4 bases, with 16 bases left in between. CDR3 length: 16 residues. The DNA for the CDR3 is TGTGCCAGCAGCCAGTCGCCCGGGGTAGAAGGAAACACCATATATTTT. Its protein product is CASSQSPGVEGNTIYF.

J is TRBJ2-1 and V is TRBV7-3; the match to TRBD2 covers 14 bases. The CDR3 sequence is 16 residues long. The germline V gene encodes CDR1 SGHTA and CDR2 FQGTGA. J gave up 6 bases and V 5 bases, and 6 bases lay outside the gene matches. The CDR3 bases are TGTGCCAGCAGCCCAGTGGGACTAGCGGGGGTCAATGAGCAGTTCTTC. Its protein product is CASSPVGLAGVNEQFF.